Below, one TCR beta chain is given with its context. Antigen unknown. Repertoires were generated with immunoSEQ multiplex PCR, while TCRdb's copy carries only in-frame clones and drops some. The sample lists about 140,000 clones; approximately 84% were seen once. This CDR3 region has 14 residues. From germline, CDR1 is SGHVS and CDR2 FQNEAQ. Trimming removed 7 bases at V and 3 bases at J, with 12 bases between. This specimen belongs to a study of cytomegalovirus exposure and HLA in healthy donors. Study outcomes and limitations: Cytomegalovirus association was assigned to more than 150 TCR beta chains. Per published reports, the classifier diagnosed cytomegalovirus status with high specificity and sensitivity.

The TCR originated in a woman in her thirties in good health and CMV-seronegative. The chain recombines TRBV7-8 with TRBJ1-4; D possibly corresponds to TRBD1 (6 bases). The material sequenced was PBMCs. Written as DNA, the CDR3 is TGTGCCAGCACCACAGGGCCTTCTAATGAAAAACTGTTTTTT. Translated: CASTTGPSNEKLFF.